Many counts were recorded for the clone carrying this TCR beta chain. Its antigen is still unknown. This specimen belongs to a study of T cells in Graves' hyperthyroidism and ophthalmopathy. Points from the study as a whole: In validation, the model predicted ophthalmopathy. These predictions came a median 6.5 months before onset.

The germline V gene encodes CDR1 MNHEY and CDR2 SVGAGI. This CDR3 is 17 amino acids long. The ends lost 2 bases at V and 5 bases at J; junction bases unmatched: 10. RNA transcripts provided the source from which TCR beta CDR3 regions were amplified. HTBI primers were the set used in a first-round RT-PCR of the TCR CDR3. Each CDR3 protein gets one entry after TCRdb re-called the multiplex PCR reads with MiXCR. In the table there are about 580,000 distinct CDR3 sequences, around 46% of which are singletons. This sequence joins TRBV6-5 and TRBJ1-4; 8 bases align to TRBD1. What was sequenced was peripheral blood or thyroid tissue (not recorded which). The sequence was obtained from a woman aged 18-29 years with Graves' hyperthyroidism. DNA of the CDR3: TGTGCCAGCAGTTACCTTGGACAGGGCGGAAGAAATGAAAAACTGTTTTTT. It yields the protein CASSYLGQGGRNEKLFF.